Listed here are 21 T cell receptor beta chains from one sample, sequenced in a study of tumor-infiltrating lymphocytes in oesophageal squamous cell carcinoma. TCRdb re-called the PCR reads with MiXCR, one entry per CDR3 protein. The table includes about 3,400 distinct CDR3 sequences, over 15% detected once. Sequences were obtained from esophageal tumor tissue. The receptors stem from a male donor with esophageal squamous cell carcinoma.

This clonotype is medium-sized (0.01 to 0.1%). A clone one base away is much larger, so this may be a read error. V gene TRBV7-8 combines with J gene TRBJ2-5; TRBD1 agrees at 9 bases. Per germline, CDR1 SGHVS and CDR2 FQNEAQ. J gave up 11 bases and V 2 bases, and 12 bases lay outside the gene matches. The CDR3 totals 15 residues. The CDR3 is CASSLYRTGVNEQYF. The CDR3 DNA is TGTGCCAGCAGCTTATATAGGACAGGGGTCAATGAGCAGTACTTC.

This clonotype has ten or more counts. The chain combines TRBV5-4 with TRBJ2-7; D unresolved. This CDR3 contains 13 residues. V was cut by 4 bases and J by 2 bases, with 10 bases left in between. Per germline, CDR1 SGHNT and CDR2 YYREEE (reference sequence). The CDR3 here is CASSLRNTYEQYF. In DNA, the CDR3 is TGTGCCAGCAGCCTGAGGAATACCTACGAGCAGTACTTC.

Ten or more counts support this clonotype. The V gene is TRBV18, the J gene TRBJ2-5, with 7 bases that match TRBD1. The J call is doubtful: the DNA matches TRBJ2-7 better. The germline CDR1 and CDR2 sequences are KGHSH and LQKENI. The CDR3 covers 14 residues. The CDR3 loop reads CASSQTDRSYEQYF. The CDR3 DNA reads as TGTGCCAGCTCACAAACGGACAGGTCCTACGAGCAGTACTTC.

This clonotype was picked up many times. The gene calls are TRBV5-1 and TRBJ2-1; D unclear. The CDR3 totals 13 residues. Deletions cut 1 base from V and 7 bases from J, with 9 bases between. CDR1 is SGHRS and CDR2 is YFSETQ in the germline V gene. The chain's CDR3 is CASSLYPSNEQFF. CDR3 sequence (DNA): TGCGCCAGCAGCTTGTACCCCTCTAATGAGCAGTTCTTC.

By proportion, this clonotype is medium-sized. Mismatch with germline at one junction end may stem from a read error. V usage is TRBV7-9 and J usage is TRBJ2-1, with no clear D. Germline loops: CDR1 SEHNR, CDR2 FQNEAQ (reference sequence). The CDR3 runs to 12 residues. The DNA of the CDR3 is TGTGCCAGCAGCTTCCCAGAATCACCCCTCCACTTC. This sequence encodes CASSFPESPLHF.

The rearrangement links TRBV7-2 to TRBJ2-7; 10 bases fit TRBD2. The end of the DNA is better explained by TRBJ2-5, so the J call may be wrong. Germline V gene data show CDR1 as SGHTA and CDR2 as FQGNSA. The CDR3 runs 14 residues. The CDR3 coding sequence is TGTGCCAGCAGCACTAGCGGGGCCCAAGAGACCCAGTACTTC. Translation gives CASSTSGAQETQYF.

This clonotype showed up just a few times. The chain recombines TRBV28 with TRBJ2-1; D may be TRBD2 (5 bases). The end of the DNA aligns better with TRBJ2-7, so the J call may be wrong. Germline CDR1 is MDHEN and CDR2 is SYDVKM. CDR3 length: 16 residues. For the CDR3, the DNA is TGTGCCAGCAGTTTCGTCCACGGGGTCGGCTACAATGAGCAGTACTTC. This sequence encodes CASSFVHGVGYNEQYF.

Here the CDR3 DNA reads TGTGCCAGCAGCCAAAGGACAGAAGGAAACACCATATATTTT. Its protein is CASSQRTEGNTIYF. The chain joins TRBV3-1 to TRBJ1-3; TRBD1 might be the D (6 bases). V dropped 2 bases and J dropped 4 bases, with 9 bases sitting between them. From germline, CDR1 is LGHDT and CDR2 YNNKEL (reference sequence). This CDR3 has 14 residues. The entire variable domain, with the rest obtained from reference TRBV3-1 and TRBJ1-3, is as follows: DTAVSQTPKYLVTQMGNDKSIKCEQNLGHDTMYWYKQDSKKFLKIMFSYNNKELIINETVPNRFSPKSPDKAHLNLHINSLELGDSAVYFCASSQRTEGNTIYFGEGSWLTVV.

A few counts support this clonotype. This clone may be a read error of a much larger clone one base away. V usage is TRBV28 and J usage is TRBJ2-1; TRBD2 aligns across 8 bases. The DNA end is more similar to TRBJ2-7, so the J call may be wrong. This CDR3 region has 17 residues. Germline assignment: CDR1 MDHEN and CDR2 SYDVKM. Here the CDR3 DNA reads TGTGCCAGCAGTTTACTTTTCCTAGCGGGCCACTATAATGAGCAGTACTTC. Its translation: CASSLLFLAGHYNEQYF.

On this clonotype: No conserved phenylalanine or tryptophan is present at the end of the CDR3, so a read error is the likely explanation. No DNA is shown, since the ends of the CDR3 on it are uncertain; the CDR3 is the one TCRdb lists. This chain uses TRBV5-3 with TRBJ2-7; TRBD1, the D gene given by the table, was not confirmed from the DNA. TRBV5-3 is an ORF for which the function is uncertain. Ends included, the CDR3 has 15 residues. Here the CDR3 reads CASRSPGTTGYTFGS.

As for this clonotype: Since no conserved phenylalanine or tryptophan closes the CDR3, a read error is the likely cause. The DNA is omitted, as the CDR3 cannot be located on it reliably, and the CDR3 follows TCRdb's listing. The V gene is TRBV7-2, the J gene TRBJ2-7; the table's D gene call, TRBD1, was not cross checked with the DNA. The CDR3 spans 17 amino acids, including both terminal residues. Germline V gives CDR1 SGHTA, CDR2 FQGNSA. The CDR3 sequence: CASSLEWGAGYGYTFGS.

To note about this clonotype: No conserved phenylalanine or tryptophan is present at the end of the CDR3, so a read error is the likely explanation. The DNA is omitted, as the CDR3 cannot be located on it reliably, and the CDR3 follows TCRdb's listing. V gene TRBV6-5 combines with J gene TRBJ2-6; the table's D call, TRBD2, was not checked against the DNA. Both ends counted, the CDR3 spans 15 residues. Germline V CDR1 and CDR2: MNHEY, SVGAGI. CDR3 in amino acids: CASSLKLSYEQYFGP.

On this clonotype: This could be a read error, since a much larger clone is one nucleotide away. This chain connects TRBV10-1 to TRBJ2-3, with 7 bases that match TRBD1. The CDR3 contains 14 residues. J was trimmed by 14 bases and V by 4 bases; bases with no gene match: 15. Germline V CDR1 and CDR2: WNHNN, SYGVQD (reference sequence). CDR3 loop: CASSAGTVTGELYF. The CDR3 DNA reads TGCGCCAGCAGTGCCGGGACAGTGACCGGGGAGCTGTATTTT.

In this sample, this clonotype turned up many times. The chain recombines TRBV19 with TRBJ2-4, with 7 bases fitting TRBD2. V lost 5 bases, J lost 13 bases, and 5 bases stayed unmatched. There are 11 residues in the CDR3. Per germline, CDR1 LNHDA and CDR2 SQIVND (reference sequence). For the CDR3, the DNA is TGTGCCAGTAGTCCGGGGCGGGAGCAGTACTTC. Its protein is CASSPGREQYF.

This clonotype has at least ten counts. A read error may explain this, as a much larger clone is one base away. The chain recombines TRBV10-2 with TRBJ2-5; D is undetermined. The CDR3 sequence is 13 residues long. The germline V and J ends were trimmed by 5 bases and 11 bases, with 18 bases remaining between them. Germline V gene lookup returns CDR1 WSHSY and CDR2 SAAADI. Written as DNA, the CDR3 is TGCGCCAGCAGTCGGTCCCGGGTCAATGAGCAGTACTTC. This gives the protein CASSRSRVNEQYF.

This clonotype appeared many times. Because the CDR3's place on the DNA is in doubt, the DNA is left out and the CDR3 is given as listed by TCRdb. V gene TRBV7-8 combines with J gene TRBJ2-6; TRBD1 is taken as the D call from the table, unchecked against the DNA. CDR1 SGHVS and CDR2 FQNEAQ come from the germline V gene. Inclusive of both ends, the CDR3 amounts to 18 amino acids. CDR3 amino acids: CASSQSRGRTDLWLHLRF.

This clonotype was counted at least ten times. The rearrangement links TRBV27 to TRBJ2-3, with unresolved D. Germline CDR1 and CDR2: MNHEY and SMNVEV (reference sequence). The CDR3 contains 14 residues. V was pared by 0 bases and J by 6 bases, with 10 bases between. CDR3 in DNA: TGTGCCAGCAGTTTATCTTGGTCTTGGGATACGCAGTATTTT. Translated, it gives CASSLSWSWDTQYF.

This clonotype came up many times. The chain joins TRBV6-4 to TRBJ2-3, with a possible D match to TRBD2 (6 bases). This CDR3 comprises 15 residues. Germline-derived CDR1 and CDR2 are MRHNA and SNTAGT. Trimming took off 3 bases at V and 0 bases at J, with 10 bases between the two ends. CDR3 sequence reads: CASSEDGGSTDTQYF. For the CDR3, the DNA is TGTGCCAGCAGTGAGGACGGGGGAAGCACAGATACGCAGTATTTT.

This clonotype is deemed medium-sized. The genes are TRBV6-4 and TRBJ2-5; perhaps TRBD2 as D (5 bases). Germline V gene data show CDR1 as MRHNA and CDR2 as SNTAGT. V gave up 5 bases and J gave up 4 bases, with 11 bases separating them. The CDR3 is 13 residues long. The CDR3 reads CASSRSEGETQYF. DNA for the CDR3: TGTGCCAGCAGTCGTAGCGAGGGAGAGACCCAGTACTTC.

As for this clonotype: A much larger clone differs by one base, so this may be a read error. The CDR3 reads CASSLDRVTDTQYF. The CDR3 DNA follows: TGTGCCAGCAGCTTAGACAGAGTCACAGATACGCAGTATTTT. The rearrangement joins TRBV11-2 to TRBJ2-3; D is uncertain. V lost 0 bases and J 2 bases, leaving 6 bases between the germline ends. Germline CDR1 is SGHAT and CDR2 is FQNNGV. This CDR3 spans 14 amino acids.

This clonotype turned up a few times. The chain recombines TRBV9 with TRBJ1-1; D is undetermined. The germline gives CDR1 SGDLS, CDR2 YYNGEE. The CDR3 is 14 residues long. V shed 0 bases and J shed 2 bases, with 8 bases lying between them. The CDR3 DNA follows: TGTGCCAGCAGCGTAGCTCCGGCAAACACTGAAGCTTTCTTT. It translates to CASSVAPANTEAFF.